These T cell receptor beta chains were read from a single sample in a study of blood T cell repertoires in COVID-19. The repertoire was sequenced with immunoSEQ multiplex PCR; TCRdb's copy has only in-frame clones and lacks some. The data show around 100,000 clones, under 90% seen once. Sequenced: peripheral blood. Source of these receptors: a human donor in a cohort sampled during active or convalescent COVID-19. Both conserved end residues are part of each CDR3. D genes are given only for firm matches. Not every row has a clone size; where given, it reads once, few, many or a size class.

j_call v_call clone_size d_call cdr3_nt cdr3_aa
TRBJ2-7 TRBV15 - - TGTGCCACCAGCAGAGAATCCGGCGGAGACGAGCAGTACTTC CATSRESGGDEQYF
TRBJ1-2 TRBV6-5 - TRBD1 TGTGCCAGCAGTTACGCAATACAGGGGGCCGGCTACACCTTC CASSYAIQGAGYTF
TRBJ1-1 TRBV7-2 - - TGTGCCAGCAGCTTAGCTCTCACTGAAGCTTTCTTT CASSLALTEAFF
TRBJ2-2 TRBV5-6 - - TGTGCCAGCAGCTGGAGGGTGTGGCCGACCACCGGGGAGCTGTTTTTT CASSWRVWPTTGELFF
TRBJ2-1 TRBV7-3 - - TGTGCCAGCAGCTTAAGGAGGGGTCCTAGCTCCTACAATGAGCAGTTCTTC CASSLRRGPSSYNEQFF
TRBJ2-7 TRBV28 - - TGTGCCAGCAATCCAGACAGAGATGCCTCCTACGAGCAGTACTTC CASNPDRDASYEQYF
TRBJ1-5 TRBV12-5 - - TGTGCTAGTGGTTTGGTACGGGGGGCCGAGGGTCAGCCCCAGCATTTT CASGLVRGAEGQPQHF
TRBJ2-4 TRBV3-1/TRBV3-2 - TRBD1 TGTGCCAGCTGGACAGGGGGAGTGGTGTTGGCCAAAAACATTCAGTACTTC CASWTGGVVLAKNIQYF
TRBJ1-6 TRBV6-1 - - TGTGCCAGCAGTGAACAGGCGAATTCACCCCTCCACTTT CASSEQANSPLHF
TRBJ2-7 TRBV7-9 - - TGTGCCAGCAGCCTAAACGCTGACGAGCAGTACTTC CASSLNADEQYF
TRBJ2-1 TRBV5-6 - TRBD1 TGTGCCAGCAGCCGAAACCGGGACAGGGACCACAATGAGCAGTTCTTC CASSRNRDRDHNEQFF
TRBJ2-7 TRBV7-3 once TRBD2 TGTGCCAGCAGCTCAGCGGGGGGCAACTCCTACGAGCAGTACTTC CASSSAGGNSYEQYF
TRBJ2-1 TRBV5-1 - TRBD1 TGCGCCAGCAGTAGACAGGGGGTACGCAATGAGCAGTTCTTC CASSRQGVRNEQFF
TRBJ2-1 TRBV7-3 - TRBD2 TGTGCCAGCAGCGAGGGGACTAGCGGGGACAATGAGCAGTTCTTC CASSEGTSGDNEQFF
TRBJ2-1 TRBV12-3/TRBV12-4 - - TGTGCCAGCAGTTTTGGGCCAGACAATGAGCAGTTCTTC CASSFGPDNEQFF
TRBJ1-2 TRBV9 - TRBD1 TGTGCCAGCAGCATCAAGACCGGGACAGGGGGCTATGGCTACACCTTC CASSIKTGTGGYGYTF
TRBJ2-6 TRBV7-9 - - TGTGCCAGCAGCGACCACAGCTCTGGGGCCAACGTCCTGACTTTC CASSDHSSGANVLTF
TRBJ2-5 TRBV7-6 - TRBD1 TGTGCCAGCAGCCCGGACAGGGTGGGAGAGACCCAGTACTTC CASSPDRVGETQYF
TRBJ1-2 TRBV4-1 - - TGCGCCAGCGTCCCGGAGGGGGGGTTTAACTATGGCTACACCTTC CASVPEGGFNYGYTF
TRBJ1-2 TRBV19 - - TGTGCCAGTAGTTCCTGGGGGGGGCAGTTAGCTAACTATGGCTACACCTTC CASSSWGGQLANYGYTF
TRBJ2-5 TRBV11-3 - - TGTGCCAGCAGCTACCCAGGGGCAGTCTCCCAAGAGACCCAGTACTTC CASSYPGAVSQETQYF
TRBJ1-3 TRBV9 - - TGTGCCAGCAGCGTAGGTTCGGCGGACACCATATATTTT CASSVGSADTIYF
TRBJ1-1 TRBV5-6 - TRBD1 TGTGCCAGCAGCCCAGGGGGCGCGGACACTGAAGCTTTCTTT CASSPGGADTEAFF
TRBJ2-2 TRBV19 - - TGTGCCAGTAGTACTACAGGGAACACCGGGGAGCTGTTTTTT CASSTTGNTGELFF
TRBJ2-7 TRBV5-1 - TRBD2 TGCGCCAGCGGTCTAGCGGGGGGCGTCCCCGACGAGCAGTACTTC CASGLAGGVPDEQYF
TRBJ1-5 TRBV3-1/TRBV3-2 - - TGTGCCAGCAGCCAGGCAACCGCTCAGCCCCAGCATTTT CASSQATAQPQHF
TRBJ1-6 TRBV19 - - TGTGCCAGTAGGCGCGATCCGGGCTCCTATAATTCACCCCTCCACTTT CASRRDPGSYNSPLHF
TRBJ2-7 TRBV10-3 - TRBD1 TGTGCCATCAGCGGACAGGCCAACGAGCAGTACTTC CAISGQANEQYF
TRBJ2-2 TRBV11-3 - TRBD2 TGTGCCAGCAGCTTAGTACGGGGGGACACCGGGGAGCTGTTTTTT CASSLVRGDTGELFF
TRBJ2-3 TRBV11-2 - - TGTGCCAGCAGCTTAGTTCGCGGGGTGAGCACAGATACGCAGTATTTT CASSLVRGVSTDTQYF
TRBJ1-2 TRBV5-1 - TRBD1 TGCGCCAGCAGCTTGGGGGACAGGGGGAATTATGGCTACACCTTC CASSLGDRGNYGYTF
TRBJ2-6 TRBV11-3 - - TGTGCCAGCAGCTTTCGCCAGTCTGGGGCCAACGTCCTGACTTTC CASSFRQSGANVLTF
TRBJ2-7 TRBV6-5 - - TGTGCCAGCAGCCGACAGTCCTACGAGCAGTACTTC CASSRQSYEQYF
TRBJ1-1 TRBV11-3 - TRBD1 TGTGCCAGCAGCTTAGAGGACAGGGTCGTGAACACTGAAGCTTTCTTT CASSLEDRVVNTEAFF
TRBJ1-6 TRBV6-5 - - TGTGCCAGCAGAATAGGACAGTCCCAGGCTTCACCCCTCCACTTT CASRIGQSQASPLHF
TRBJ1-3 TRBV23-1 - TRBD1 TGCGCCAGCAGTCAATCGCTCGAGACAGGGCCAAACTCTGGAAACACCATATATTTT CASSQSLETGPNSGNTIYF
TRBJ2-7 TRBV14 - TRBD1 TGTGCCAGCAGTCGGGGGGACAGGGGATACGAGCAGTACTTC CASSRGDRGYEQYF
TRBJ2-7 TRBV11-2 - - TGTGCCAGCAGCTTAGTGTCGGGGGTCTACTCCTACGAGCAGTACTTC CASSLVSGVYSYEQYF
TRBJ2-2 TRBV6-2/TRBV6-3 - TRBD2 TGTGCCAGCAGTAACTCAGCGGGGGCCCACACCGGGGAGCTGTTTTTT CASSNSAGAHTGELFF
TRBJ2-7 TRBV3-1/TRBV3-2 - TRBD1 TGTGCCAGCAGCCCAAAAAAGGGCCAGGGGGCTCGAGAGCAGTACTTC CASSPKKGQGAREQYF
TRBJ2-4 TRBV5-5 - TRBD1 TGTGCCAGCAGCTTAGTGGGACAGGGTGTCCAAAACATTCAGTACTTC CASSLVGQGVQNIQYF
TRBJ2-1 TRBV6-5 - - TGTGCCAGACAGTTAATGGATGAGCAGTTCTTC CARQLMDEQFF
TRBJ2-7 TRBV28 - TRBD1 TGTGCCAGCAGCCCTATGGGGACAGGGATAAGGGAGCAGTACTTC CASSPMGTGIREQYF
TRBJ1-2 TRBV19 - TRBD1 TGTGCCAGTAGGGGCCGGGACAGGGGGCAGGTTCGCTACACCTTC CASRGRDRGQVRYTF
TRBJ1-5 TRBV5-5 - TRBD1 TGTGCCAGCAGCGGAGGGACAGCCGATCAGCCCCAGCATTTT CASSGGTADQPQHF
TRBJ2-3 TRBV4-1 - TRBD2 TGCGCCAGCAGCCCTCGAGCGGGGTGGGGCACAGATACGCAGTATTTT CASSPRAGWGTDTQYF
TRBJ1-3 TRBV19 - TRBD1 TGTGCCAGTAGTACAACAGGGGTCGGAAACACCATATATTTT CASSTTGVGNTIYF
TRBJ2-5 TRBV30 - TRBD1 TGTGCCTGGAGTGTAGACAGGGCTCAAGAGACCCAGTACTTC CAWSVDRAQETQYF
TRBJ1-5 TRBV9 - TRBD1 TGTGCCAGCAGCGTAGGGGACAGGGGTAATCAGCCCCAGCATTTT CASSVGDRGNQPQHF
TRBJ1-5 TRBV7-9 - TRBD1 TGTGCCAGCAGCTTAGGACAGGGACCCTACAATCAGCCCCAGCATTTT CASSLGQGPYNQPQHF